Below, 30 T cell receptor beta chains from the same sample are listed, as sequenced in a study of T-cell memory formation after mild COVID-19. TCRdb recomputed calls from the 5' RACE reads with MiXCR, one row per CDR3 protein. The data show about 170,000 distinct CDR3 sequences, 13% seen once. The sequenced material came from PBMCs or a T cell subset sorted from them (not recorded which). Receptors were obtained from a man in his late teens or twenties who had mild COVID-19 (a few samples of this study predate the infection). Cell type and time point are not known.

This rearrangement joins TRBV4-3 to TRBJ2-7; TRBD1 matches at 7 bases. In germline, CDR1 is LGHNA, CDR2 YSLEER. V lost 1 base and J lost 2; bases outside the gene matches: 5. This CDR3 spans 15 amino acids. This chain's CDR3 is CASSQVRQGAYEQYF. The CDR3 coding sequence is TGCGCCAGCAGCCAAGTGAGGCAGGGGGCCTACGAGCAGTACTTC.

The chain combines TRBV7-2 with TRBJ2-4; D possibly corresponds to TRBD2 (6 bases). The V gene's germline CDR1 is SGHTA and CDR2 FQGNSA. With 8 bases removed from V and 0 bases from J, the gap between germline ends came to 11 bases. This CDR3 contains 14 residues. The CDR3 coding sequence is TGTGCCAGCGGGACCGGGGGAGCCAAAAACATTCAGTACTTC. It translates to CASGTGGAKNIQYF.

V is TRBV12-3 or TRBV12-4 and J is TRBJ1-2, with D hard to call. Trimming stripped 3 bases from V and 8 bases from J, with 16 bases between. The CDR3 totals 14 residues. CDR3 in DNA: TGTGCCAGCAGTTTGGGGATTTCTAGCGGCGGCTACACCTTC. Translating gives CASSLGISSGGYTF.

This rearrangement joins TRBV24-1 to TRBJ2-1, with D tentatively TRBD1 or TRBD2 (5 bases each). V shed 3 bases and J shed 6 bases, with 14 bases lying between them. This CDR3 is built from 15 residues. CDR1 is KGHDR and CDR2 is SFDVKD in the germline V gene. The CDR3 DNA follows: TGTGCCACCAGTGATCCCGGGACCTCAGTCAATGAGCAGTTCTTC. This codes for CATSDPGTSVNEQFF.

In its sample, this clonotype was seen a few times. This rearrangement joins TRBV7-3 to TRBJ1-1; a possible D gene is TRBD1 (5 bases). The CDR3 is 14 residues long. Trimming stripped 6 bases from V and 1 base from J, with 12 bases between. The germline CDR1 and CDR2 sequences are SGHTA and FQGTGA. CDR3 in amino acids: CASRDGRGNTEAFF. CDR3 DNA sequence: TGTGCCAGCAGGGACGGTAGGGGGAACACTGAAGCTTTCTTT.

This clonotype was counted a few times. The chain is built from TRBV11-2 and TRBJ1-4, with D possibly being TRBD1 (6 bases). The V gene's germline CDR1 is SGHAT and CDR2 FQNNGV. The germline V and J ends were trimmed by 5 bases and 7 bases, with 17 bases remaining between them. This CDR3 contains 15 residues. CDR3 nucleotides: TGTGCCAGCAGCCGCGGAGGGGGGGGCGGTGAAAAACTGTTTTTT. Translation gives CASSRGGGGGEKLFF.

This clonotype was seen a few times. The chain combines TRBV29-1 with TRBJ2-1; 9 bases are shared with TRBD1. Germline CDR1 is SQVTM and CDR2 is ANQGSEA. V lost 7 bases and J lost 10; bases outside the gene matches: 14. This CDR3 comprises 14 residues. The CDR3 region has the DNA TGCAGCGGGCAAGGGACAGGGAAAACGCGCGAGCAGTTCTTC. Translated, it gives CSGQGTGKTREQFF.

J is TRBJ1-2 and V is TRBV20-1, with a tentative D call TRBD1 (6 bases). The V end lost 0 bases, the J end lost 4 bases, and 12 bases lay between the germline ends. CDR3 length: 14 amino acids. Germline assignment: CDR1 DFQATT and CDR2 SNEGSKA (reference sequence). The CDR3 DNA sequence: TGCAGTGCTAGAGATGACGGGGGCAGCTATGGCTACACCTTC. The encoded protein is CSARDDGGSYGYTF.

Many counts were recorded for this clonotype. The chain employs TRBV24-1 and TRBJ1-2, with TRBD1 as a possible D gene (5 bases). Germline V lookup: CDR1 KGHDR, CDR2 SFDVKD. V was cut by 10 bases and J by 6 bases, with 20 bases left in between. This CDR3 is built from 14 residues. CDR3 DNA: TGTGCCACTCAGACCAACGGGGCCTTGGATGGCTACACCTTC. Translated, it gives CATQTNGALDGYTF.

V and J are TRBV4-2 and TRBJ1-2; D is undetermined. This CDR3 contains 14 residues. Germline-derived CDR1 and CDR2 are LGHNA and YNFKEQ. The V gene lost 0 bases and the J gene lost 3 bases, with 8 bases spanning the gap. This CDR3 is CASSQEADDYGYTF. DNA of the CDR3: TGTGCCAGCAGCCAAGAGGCCGACGACTATGGCTACACCTTC.

This clonotype was detected a few times. V is TRBV7-9 and J is TRBJ2-1; 8 nucleotides line up with TRBD1. The germline V gene encodes CDR1 SEHNR and CDR2 FQNEAQ (reference sequence). CDR3 length: 15 residues. J gave up 8 bases and V 3 bases, and 9 bases lay outside the gene matches. The CDR3 loop is CASSFRTGIDDEQFF. The DNA of the CDR3 is TGTGCCAGCAGCTTTCGGACAGGGATTGACGATGAGCAGTTCTTC.

V is TRBV25-1 and J is TRBJ1-1, with D perhaps matching TRBD1 (5 bases). V shed 6 bases and J shed 0 bases, with 14 bases lying between them. Germline CDR1 is MGHDK and CDR2 is SYGVNS. The CDR3 is made up of 15 amino acids. The CDR3, as DNA: TGTGCCAGCAGCCGCTTGGAGGGACTGAACACTGAAGCTTTCTTT. It translates to CASSRLEGLNTEAFF.

This clonotype was counted only a few times. This sequence joins TRBV5-1 and TRBJ2-3, with TRBD2 as a possible D gene (6 bases). The CDR3 runs 16 residues. Trimming removed 2 bases from V and 4 bases from J, with 17 bases in between. Germline V gene sequence: CDR1 SGHRS, CDR2 YFSETQ. In DNA form, the CDR3 reads TGCGCCAGCAGCTTAGGAGGGGAAGGTTTTGCAGATACGCAGTATTTT. As protein: CASSLGGEGFADTQYF.

This clonotype was found a few times. J is TRBJ2-1 and V is TRBV5-8; unclear D gene. The CDR3 extends over 15 amino acids. CDR1 SGHTS and CDR2 YDEGEE come from the germline V gene. Between the trimmed V and J ends, which lost 3 bases and 10 bases, there was a span of 20 bases. CDR3 sequence: CASSYRHNGYVEQFF. Written as DNA, the CDR3 is TGTGCCAGCAGCTACCGGCATAATGGGTACGTGGAGCAGTTCTTC.

The rearrangement links TRBV18 to TRBJ1-2; 9 bases are a match to TRBD1. In germline, CDR1 is KGHSH, CDR2 LQKENI. The J segment lost 6 bases and the V segment lost 3 bases, leaving 11 bases of the junction unmatched. The CDR3 has 16 amino acids. As DNA, the CDR3 is TGTGCCAGCTCACCCGGCCGGGACAGGGTAGGAAATGGCTACACCTTC. Residues: CASSPGRDRVGNGYTF.

This clonotype was recorded a few times. V usage is TRBV27 and J usage is TRBJ1-4; maybe TRBD1 (5 bases). Trimming took 3 bases from V and 3 from J, leaving 20 bases between them. Germline V CDR1 and CDR2: MNHEY, SMNVEV (reference sequence). This CDR3 is built from 18 residues. CDR3 sequence: CASSFTGLQRGANEKLFF. Written as DNA, the CDR3 is TGTGCCAGCAGTTTCACGGGGCTCCAAAGAGGGGCTAATGAAAAACTGTTTTTT.

In its sample, this clonotype was seen a few times. V usage is TRBV9 and J usage is TRBJ2-1; 8 nucleotides line up with TRBD2. CDR3 length: 12 amino acids. V was pared by 3 bases and J by 10 bases, with 3 bases of the junction left unmatched. Germline CDR1 reads SGDLS; CDR2 reads YYNGEE. CDR3: CASSAGGAEQFF. CDR3 nucleotide sequence: TGTGCCAGCAGCGCCGGGGGGGCCGAGCAGTTCTTC.

This clonotype was seen a few times. The genes are TRBV13 and TRBJ2-3; 13 nucleotides match TRBD2. Germline V lookup: CDR1 PRHDT, CDR2 FYEKMQ (reference sequence). Losses at the gene ends were 2 bases for V and 4 bases for J; bases not matched to a gene: 3. The CDR3 sequence is 16 residues long. CDR3 sequence reads: CASSLRLAGGADTQYF. Written as DNA, the CDR3 is TGTGCCAGCAGCTTACGACTAGCGGGGGGTGCAGATACGCAGTATTTT.

This clonotype came up a few times. The genes are TRBV5-8 and TRBJ2-5; TRBD2 aligns across 8 bases. The CDR3 is made up of 17 amino acids. Trimming cost V 2 bases and J 5 bases; bases outside gene matches: 14. Looked up from germline, CDR1 is SGHTS and CDR2 is YDEGEE. In DNA, the CDR3 is TGTGCCAGCAGCTTTTCGCGGACGGGGGGGCCCTGGGAGACCCAGTACTTC. Translating gives CASSFSRTGGPWETQYF.

V gene TRBV4-3 combines with J gene TRBJ1-3; TRBD1 agrees at 8 bases. V was pared by 0 bases and J by 2 bases, with 0 bases of the junction left unmatched. The CDR3 consists of 15 residues. CDR1 is LGHNA and CDR2 is YSLEER in the germline V gene. The CDR3 nucleotides are TGCGCCAGCAGCCAAGACAGGGGGCCTGGAAACACCATATATTTT. Its protein is CASSQDRGPGNTIYF.

This clonotype appeared many times. The chain recombines TRBV6-2 or TRBV6-3 with TRBJ1-2, with 7 positions matching TRBD1. Germline V lookup: CDR1 MNHEY, CDR2 SVGEGT. J lost 4 bases, V lost 10 bases, and 9 bases had no gene match. The CDR3 runs 13 residues. DNA for the CDR3: TGTGCCACCTCCGACAGGGAAATCTATGGCTACACCTTC. This translates into CATSDREIYGYTF.

The chain combines TRBV7-6 with TRBJ2-3, with TRBD1 as a possible D gene (6 bases). This CDR3 has 14 amino acids. Germline V CDR1 and CDR2: SGHVS, FNYEAQ. Trimming shortened V by 0 bases and J by 4 bases, and 8 bases separated the two germline ends. The CDR3 DNA is TGTGCCAGCAGCTTAGCGCACAGGGCAGATACGCAGTATTTT. Translated: CASSLAHRADTQYF. Filled out from reference TRBV7-6 and TRBJ2-3, the complete variable domain reads GAGVSQSPRYKVTKRGQDVALRCDPISGHVSLYWYRQALGQGPEFLTYFNYEAQQDKSGLPNDRFSAERPEGSISTLTIQRTEQRDSAMYRCASSLAHRADTQYFGPGTRLTVL.

The gene calls are TRBV20-1 and TRBJ1-1; TRBD1 agrees at 7 bases. This CDR3 contains 14 residues. The ends lost 7 bases at V and 4 bases at J; junction bases unmatched: 12. Looked up from germline, CDR1 is DFQATT and CDR2 is SNEGSKA (reference sequence). CDR3 loop: CSDRRTGVPTEAFF. Written as DNA, the CDR3 is TGCAGTGATAGGCGTACAGGGGTCCCCACTGAAGCTTTCTTT.

The J gene is TRBJ2-5, the V gene TRBV28; no firm D call. The CDR3 has 13 residues. Germline CDR1 MDHEN, CDR2 SYDVKM. Trimming removed 6 bases from V and 11 bases from J, with 19 bases in between. The CDR3 sequence: CASSADSRRSQYF. The CDR3 DNA reads as TGTGCCAGCAGCGCAGACTCACGGCGGTCTCAGTACTTC. The entire variable domain, with the rest obtained from reference TRBV28 and TRBJ2-5, is as follows: DVKVTQSSRYLVKRTGEKVFLECVQDMDHENMFWYRQDPGLGLRLIYFSYDVKMKEKGDIPEGYSVSREKKERFSLILESASTNQTSMYLCASSADSRRSQYFGPGTRLLVL.

The chain carries TRBV5-5 and TRBJ1-2; D may be TRBD1 (5 bases). V was cut by 0 bases and J by 4 bases, with 13 bases left in between. CDR3 length: 15 amino acids. Germline V CDR1 and CDR2: SGHKS, YYEKEE (reference sequence). The CDR3 sequence is CASSLGPGPGYGYTF. As DNA, the CDR3 is TGTGCCAGCAGCTTGGGACCGGGGCCCGGCTATGGCTACACCTTC. The full variable domain, its missing parts supplied by reference TRBV5-5 and TRBJ1-2, is DAGVTQSPTHLIKTRGQQVTLRCSPISGHKSVSWYQQVLGQGPQFIFQYYEKEERGRGNFPDRFSARQFPNYSSELNVNALLLGDSALYLCASSLGPGPGYGYTFGSGTRLTVV.

This clonotype was seen more than once but under ten times. The rearrangement joins TRBV5-4 to TRBJ2-3, with TRBD2 identical over 10 bases. The germline V gene has CDR1 SGHNT and CDR2 YYREEE (reference sequence). After removal of 4 bases from V and 6 bases from J, the junction contained 8 bases not matched to a gene. This CDR3 has 15 residues. The CDR3 DNA sequence: TGTGCCAGCAGCCTTCGACTAGCGGGCGAGGATACGCAGTATTTT. Amino acids: CASSLRLAGEDTQYF.

This clonotype was observed a few times. This rearrangement joins TRBV7-2 to TRBJ1-5; no clear D gene. There are 12 residues in the CDR3. V lost 3 bases and J 3 bases, leaving 3 bases between the germline ends. Germline V gene lookup returns CDR1 SGHTA and CDR2 FQGNSA. As DNA, the CDR3 is TGTGCCAGCAGCTTGAACAATCAGCCCCAGCATTTT. It codes for CASSLNNQPQHF.

The genes are TRBV7-8 and TRBJ2-7, with D possibly matching TRBD2 (5 bases). The CDR3 totals 12 residues. V gave up 5 bases and J gave up 5 bases, with 10 bases separating them. Germline CDR1 is SGHVS and CDR2 is FQNEAQ. CDR3 sequence (DNA): TGTGCCAGCAGCAAGACCGGGGACGAGCAGTACGTC. Translation: CASSKTGDEQYV.

The V and J genes are TRBV5-6 and TRBJ1-5; 8 bases match TRBD1. CDR1 and CDR2 from the germline V gene are SGHDT and YYEEEE. The CDR3 is 14 residues long. V shed 4 bases and J 6 bases; nucleotides not matched to a gene: 6. CDR3 sequence (DNA): TGTGCCAGCAGCCCCGGACAGGGTCTTCAGCCCCAGCATTTT. This translates into CASSPGQGLQPQHF. Variable domain in full (rest from reference TRBV5-6 and TRBJ1-5): DAGVTQSPTHLIKTRGQQVTLRCSPKSGHDTVSWYQQALGQGPQFIFQYYEEEERQRGNFPDRFSGHQFPNYSSELNVNALLLGDSALYLCASSPGQGLQPQHFGDGTRLSIL.

This clonotype has a handful of counts. The chain has TRBV6-5 and TRBJ1-5; the D is unclear. V shed 0 bases and J shed 4 bases, with 10 bases lying between them. This CDR3 region has 15 residues. Germline loops: CDR1 MNHEY, CDR2 SVGAGI. This CDR3 reads CASSYSGLRNQPQHF. In nucleotides, the CDR3 is TGTGCCAGCAGTTACTCCGGTCTCCGTAATCAGCCCCAGCATTTT.